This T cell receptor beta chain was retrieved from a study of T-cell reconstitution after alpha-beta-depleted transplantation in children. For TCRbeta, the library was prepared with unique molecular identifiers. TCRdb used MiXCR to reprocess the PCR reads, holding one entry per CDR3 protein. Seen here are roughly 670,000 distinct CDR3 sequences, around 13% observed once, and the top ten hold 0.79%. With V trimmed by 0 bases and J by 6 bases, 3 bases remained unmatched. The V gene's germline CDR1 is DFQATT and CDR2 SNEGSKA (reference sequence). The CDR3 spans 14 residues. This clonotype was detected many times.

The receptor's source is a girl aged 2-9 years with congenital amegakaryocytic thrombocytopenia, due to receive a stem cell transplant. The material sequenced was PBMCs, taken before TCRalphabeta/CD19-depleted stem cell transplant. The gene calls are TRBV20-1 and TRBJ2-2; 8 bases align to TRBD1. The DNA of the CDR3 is TGCAGTGCTAGAGAGACAGGGGATGCCGGGGAGCTGTTTTTT. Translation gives CSARETGDAGELFF.